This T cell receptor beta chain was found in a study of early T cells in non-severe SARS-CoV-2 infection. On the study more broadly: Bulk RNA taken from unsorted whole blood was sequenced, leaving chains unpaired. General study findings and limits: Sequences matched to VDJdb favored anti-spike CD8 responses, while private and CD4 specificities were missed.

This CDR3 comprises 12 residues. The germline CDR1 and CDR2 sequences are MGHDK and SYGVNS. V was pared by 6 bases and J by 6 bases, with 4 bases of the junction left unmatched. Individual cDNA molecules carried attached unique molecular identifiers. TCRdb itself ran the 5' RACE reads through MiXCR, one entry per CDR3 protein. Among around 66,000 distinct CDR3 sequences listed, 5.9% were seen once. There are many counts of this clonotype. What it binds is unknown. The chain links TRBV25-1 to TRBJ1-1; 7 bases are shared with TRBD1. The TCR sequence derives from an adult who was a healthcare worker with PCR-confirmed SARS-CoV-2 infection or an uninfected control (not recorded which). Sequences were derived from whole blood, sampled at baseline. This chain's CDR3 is CASSATGSEAFF. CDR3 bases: TGTGCCAGCAGCGCGACAGGGTCTGAAGCTTTCTTT.